These 5 T cell receptor beta chains came from one sample sequenced in a study of cytomegalovirus exposure and HLA in healthy donors. PCR used 60 Vbeta primers and 13 Jbeta primers. Data came from immunoSEQ multiplex PCR; TCRdb stores just in-frame clones and leaves some out. The top ten hold roughly 2.8% of the sample, which has about 140,000 clones, 78% seen once. Sequencing was performed on PBMCs. The receptors originated from a male donor in good health and CMV-seronegative.

The chain combines TRBV29-1 with TRBJ1-2; TRBD1 matches 9 bases. The CDR3 runs 13 residues. From germline, CDR1 is SQVTM and CDR2 ANQGSEA. The V segment lost 5 bases and the J segment 8 bases; nucleotides outside the gene matches: 9. In nucleotides, the CDR3 is TGCAGCGTTCCCCAAAACAGGGGGCCGGGCTACACCTTC. Protein: CSVPQNRGPGYTF. Using reference TRBV29-1 and TRBJ1-2 for the parts outside the CDR3, the full variable domain is SAVISQKPSRDICQRGTSLTIQCQVDSQVTMMFWYRQQPGQSLTLIATANQGSEATYESGFVIDKFPISRPNLTFSTLTVSNMSPEDSSIYLCSVPQNRGPGYTFGSGTRLTVV.

This chain uses TRBV5-1 with TRBJ1-1, with D perhaps matching TRBD1 (6 bases). The CDR3 loop spans 12 amino acids. The V end was cut by 4 bases, the J end by 9 bases, with 13 bases between. Germline V gives CDR1 SGHRS, CDR2 YFSETQ. The CDR3 coding sequence is TGCGCCAGCAGCGGGGGTACAGGGAAAGCTTTCTTT. Translating it yields CASSGGTGKAFF. Full variable domain (missing parts from reference TRBV5-1 and TRBJ1-1): KAGVTQTPRYLIKTRGQQVTLSCSPISGHRSVSWYQQTPGQGLQFLFEYFSETQRNKGNFPGRFSGRQFSNSRSEMNVSTLELGDSALYLCASSGGTGKAFFGQGTRLTVV.

V gene TRBV7-3 combines with J gene TRBJ1-1; D is uncertain. Between the trimmed V and J ends, which lost 2 bases and 2 bases, there was a span of 6 bases. Germline values: CDR1 SGHTA, CDR2 FQGTGA. The CDR3 runs to 13 residues. The CDR3 region has the DNA TGTGCCAGCAGCTTACAGTTTAACACTGAAGCTTTCTTT. Its protein product is CASSLQFNTEAFF. Full variable domain (remainder filled in from reference TRBV7-3 and TRBJ1-1): GAGVSQTPSNKVTEKGKYVELRCDPISGHTALYWYRQSLGQGPEFLIYFQGTGAADDSGLPNDRFFAVRPEGSVSTLKIQRTERGDSAVYLCASSLQFNTEAFFGQGTRLTVV.

This clone appeared a few times. The chain is built from TRBV5-5 and TRBJ1-3, with D maybe TRBD1 (6 bases). This CDR3 has 17 residues. The germline gives CDR1 SGHKS, CDR2 YYEKEE (reference sequence). V lost 2 bases and J lost 0, with 15 bases in between. The CDR3 here is CASSFFGGAISGNTIYF. The CDR3 DNA reads TGTGCCAGCAGCTTTTTTGGGGGGGCAATCTCTGGAAACACCATATATTTT.

The rearrangement uses TRBV27 and TRBJ2-2; possible D gene TRBD1, 5 bases. Germline V gene lookup returns CDR1 MNHEY and CDR2 SMNVEV (reference sequence). Trimming pared 0 bases from V and 6 bases from J, leaving 14 bases between. The CDR3 totals 16 residues. CDR3 region: CASSLSVGASAGELFF. In DNA, the CDR3 is TGTGCCAGCAGTTTATCGGTAGGGGCGAGTGCCGGGGAGCTGTTTTTT.